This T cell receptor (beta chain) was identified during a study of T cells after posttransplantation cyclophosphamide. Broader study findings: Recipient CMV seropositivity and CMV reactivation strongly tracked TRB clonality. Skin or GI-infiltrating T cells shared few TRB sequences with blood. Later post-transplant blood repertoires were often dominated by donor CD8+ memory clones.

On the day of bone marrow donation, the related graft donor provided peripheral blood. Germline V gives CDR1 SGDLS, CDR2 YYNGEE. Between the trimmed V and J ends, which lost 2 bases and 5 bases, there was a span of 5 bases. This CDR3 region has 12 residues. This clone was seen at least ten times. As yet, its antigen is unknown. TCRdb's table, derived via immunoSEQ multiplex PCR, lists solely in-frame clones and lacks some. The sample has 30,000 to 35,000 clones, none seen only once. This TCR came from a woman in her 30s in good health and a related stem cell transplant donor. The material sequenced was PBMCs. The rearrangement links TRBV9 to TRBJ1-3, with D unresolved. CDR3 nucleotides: TGTGCCAGCAGCGTTCAGAGAAACACCATATATTTT. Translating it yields CASSVQRNTIYF.